The 21 T cell receptor beta chains below all came from one sample that was sequenced in a study of prognosis after radiotherapy for stage I lung cancer. Multiplex PCR, run in two rounds, amplified TCR beta CDR3 from genomic DNA. The authors ran first-round PCR with primers specific to each TRBV and TRBJ gene. One entry per CDR3 protein, called by TCRdb with MiXCR from the multiplex PCR reads. Of about 59,000 distinct CDR3 sequences detected, more than 20% appear once; the ten largest clones hold about 7.5%. This sample comprised PBMCs, obtained before or after stereotactic body radiation therapy (not recorded which). These TCRs come from a donor at least 50 years old with non-small cell lung cancer.

This clonotype came up many times. V and J are TRBV4-2 and TRBJ2-3, with 11 bases that match TRBD2. The CDR3 covers 20 residues. The V gene end was trimmed by 0 bases and the J gene end by 6 bases; junction bases not matched to a gene: 17. CDR1 and CDR2 from the germline V gene are LGHNA and YNFKEQ. CDR3 in DNA: TGTGCCAGCAGCCAAGATGTCCCCTCTGGTACTAGCGGGGGTAGTGATACGCAGTATTTT. This translates into CASSQDVPSGTSGGSDTQYF.

This clonotype has a count of ten or more. J is TRBJ2-3 and V is TRBV11-1; TRBD2 matches 10 bases. The V gene end was trimmed by 5 bases and the J gene end by 4 bases; junction bases not matched to a gene: 12. The length of the CDR3 is 17 residues. From germline, CDR1 is SGHAT and CDR2 FQDESV (reference sequence). CDR3 sequence: CASSPRAGGPDSDTQYF. The CDR3 DNA reads as TGTGCCAGCAGCCCACGAGCGGGGGGGCCTGACTCAGATACGCAGTATTTT.

The sample holds many counts of this clonotype. The chain recombines TRBV28 with TRBJ1-2, with 10 bases fitting TRBD1. J was trimmed by 3 bases and V by 6 bases; bases with no gene match: 4. Looked up from germline, CDR1 is MDHEN and CDR2 is SYDVKM. The CDR3 covers 14 residues. The chain's CDR3 is CASSRDRGYYGYTF. CDR3 DNA: TGTGCCAGCAGCCGGGACAGGGGTTACTATGGCTACACCTTC.

The chain carries TRBV6-2 or TRBV6-3 and TRBJ1-6; D is perhaps TRBD1 (5 bases). The V end was cut by 6 bases, the J end by 9 bases, with 15 bases between. The germline V gene encodes CDR1 MNHEY and CDR2 SVGEGT. The CDR3 loop spans 14 amino acids. Written as DNA, the CDR3 is TGTGCCAGCAGGCTTGACATGGGGCTTTCACCCCTCCACTTT. Amino acids: CASRLDMGLSPLHF.

This clonotype occurred many times. V usage is TRBV7-2 and J usage is TRBJ1-2; TRBD1 might be the D (6 bases). The V end lost 1 base, the J end lost 5 bases, and 26 bases lay between the germline ends. CDR1 SGHTA and CDR2 FQGNSA come from the germline V gene. This CDR3 contains 19 residues. The CDR3 region has the DNA TGTGCCAGCAGCTTAGTTTCCGGCTACGGTGGGGGGCGCGAATATGGCTACACCTTC. Protein: CASSLVSGYGGGREYGYTF.

This clonotype was recorded many times. The V gene is TRBV6-2 or TRBV6-3, the J gene TRBJ2-3, with 9 bases that match TRBD2. Germline V gene data show CDR1 as MNHEY and CDR2 as SVGEGT. The length of the CDR3 is 14 residues. Germline trimming cut 7 bases from V and 1 base from J; bases unmatched to any gene: 3. CDR3 in amino acids: CASTQRGGTDTQYF. The CDR3 coding sequence is TGTGCCAGCACCCAGCGGGGGGGCACAGATACGCAGTATTTT.

A word on this clonotype: Its ends do not fully match the called genes, so a read error is possible. The CDR3 region has the DNA TGTGCCAGCAGTTGGGGGAGAAATCAGCCCCAGAATTTT. Its translation is CASSWGRNQPQNF. The chain couples TRBV6-5 to TRBJ1-5; possible D gene TRBD1, 5 bases. Germline CDR1 reads MNHEY; CDR2 reads SVGAGI. This CDR3 comprises 13 residues.

This clonotype has a count of ten or more. The chain employs TRBV2 and TRBJ1-2; TRBD1 is a possible D gene (5 bases). The CDR3 covers 14 residues. CDR1 is SNHLY and CDR2 is FYNNEI in the germline V gene. Trimming removed 6 bases at V and 1 base at J, with 12 bases between. CDR3 in amino acids: CASSDPGGNYGYTF. As DNA, the CDR3 is TGTGCCAGCAGCGACCCCGGGGGTAACTATGGCTACACCTTC.

As concerns this clonotype: A read error is likely here: a far larger clone is one base away. J is TRBJ2-5 and V is TRBV6-2 or TRBV6-3; 7 positions agree with TRBD2. The germline V gene encodes CDR1 MNHEY and CDR2 SVGEGT. The V and J ends lost 5 bases and 5 bases, in that order; junction bases with no gene match: 11. This CDR3 has 15 residues. The CDR3: CASSEEGGTWETQYF. CDR3 DNA: TGTGCCAGCAGTGAAGAGGGAGGGACGTGGGAGACCCAGTACTTC.

This clonotype was seen a few times. Just one base apart from a much larger clone, this may be a read error. The V gene is TRBV20-1, the J gene TRBJ2-5, with 9 bases lining up with TRBD1. CDR3 length: 14 residues. The germline V gene encodes CDR1 DFQATT and CDR2 SNEGSKA (reference sequence). V shed 6 bases, J shed 2 bases, and the junction held 7 bases outside the gene matches. CDR3 DNA: TGCAGTGCCGAGACAGGGGGGGGTCAAGAGACCCAGTACTTC. Its translation is CSAETGGGQETQYF.

This clonotype was recorded many times. The CDR3 reads CASSSPGQGRYEQYF. As DNA, the CDR3 is TGTGCCAGCAGTTCGCCGGGACAGGGGCGATACGAGCAGTACTTC. The chain joins TRBV12-3 or TRBV12-4 to TRBJ2-7; 10 nucleotides agree with TRBD1. J was trimmed by 4 bases and V by 4 bases; bases with no gene match: 7. The CDR3 has 15 amino acids.

This clonotype was found many times. The chain carries TRBV20-1 and TRBJ2-3, with 8 bases fitting TRBD1. The V gene end was trimmed by 1 base and the J gene end by 3 bases; junction bases not matched to a gene: 6. CDR3 size: 15 residues. The germline CDR1 and CDR2 sequences are DFQATT and SNEGSKA (reference sequence). CDR3 residues: CSARGGQVGTDTQYF. The CDR3 DNA sequence: TGCAGTGCTAGAGGGGGACAGGTAGGAACAGATACGCAGTATTTT.

At least ten counts were recorded for this clonotype. V usage is TRBV27 and J usage is TRBJ2-3; 15 bases map to TRBD2. With V trimmed by 6 bases and J by 2 bases, 9 bases remained unmatched. Germline lookup yields CDR1 MNHEY and CDR2 SMNVEV (reference sequence). The CDR3 contains 18 residues. The CDR3, as DNA: TGTGCCAGCAGATCCGGGACTAGCGGGGGGACATACACAGATACGCAGTATTTT. Translating it yields CASRSGTSGGTYTDTQYF.

With regard to this clonotype: A read error is possible here, since a much larger clone lies one base away. This chain links TRBV5-1 with TRBJ2-2, with D maybe TRBD1 (6 bases). Germline assignment: CDR1 SGHRS and CDR2 YFSETQ. This CDR3 comprises 15 residues. CDR3 amino acids: CASRGGGLNTGEMFF. DNA for the CDR3: TGCGCCAGCAGGGGTGGGGGCCTAAACACCGGGGAGATGTTTTTT.

This clonotype came up many times. The chain uses TRBV11-2 and TRBJ1-1; tentatively, D is TRBD1 (5 bases). The CDR3 is 15 amino acids. Germline lookup yields CDR1 SGHAT and CDR2 FQNNGV. V lost 1 base and J 5 bases, leaving 14 bases between the germline ends. CDR3 sequence (DNA): TGTGCCAGCAGCTTAGGCGGCAGGGATCGGACTGAAGCTTTCTTT. The encoded protein is CASSLGGRDRTEAFF. Drawing the rest from reference TRBV11-2 and TRBJ1-1, the complete variable domain is EAGVAQSPRYKIIEKRQSVAFWCNPISGHATLYWYQQILGQGPKLLIQFQNNGVVDDSQLPKDRFSAERLKGVDSTLKIQPAKLEDSAVYLCASSLGGRDRTEAFFGQGTRLTVV.

Concerning this clonotype: This may arise from a read error, as a much more abundant clone is one base away. CDR3 coding DNA: TGTGCCAGCAGTTCCATGCGTCAAGAGACCCAGTACTTC. Residues: CASSSMRQETQYF. The J gene is TRBJ2-5, the V gene TRBV6-9, with D hard to call. Looked up from germline, CDR1 is MNHGY and CDR2 is SVAAGI. V was pared by 4 bases and J by 2 bases, with 8 bases between. This CDR3 region has 13 residues.

This clonotype was detected many times. The chain links TRBV27 to TRBJ2-1; D is ambiguous. Germline CDR1 is MNHEY and CDR2 is SMNVEV (reference sequence). The CDR3 loop spans 15 amino acids. Trimming took 2 bases from V and 0 from J, leaving 8 bases between them. The CDR3 loop reads CASSLLGSSYNEQFF. The DNA for the CDR3 is TGTGCCAGCAGTTTACTGGGAAGCTCCTACAATGAGCAGTTCTTC.

Only a few counts were recorded for this clonotype. The rearrangement uses TRBV3-1 and TRBJ2-5; D call uncertain. Germline V gene data show CDR1 as LGHDT and CDR2 as YNNKEL (reference sequence). The ends were cut back, 4 bases at V and 2 bases at J, with 11 bases in the middle. The CDR3 contains 14 residues. The CDR3 bases are TGTGCCAGCAGCCCGGAATGGAATCAAGAGACCCAGTACTTC. The encoded protein is CASSPEWNQETQYF.

This clonotype appeared many times. The chain joins TRBV2 to TRBJ2-7; the match to TRBD2 covers 8 bases. The CDR3 is 13 residues long. The V segment lost 8 bases and the J segment 3 bases; nucleotides outside the gene matches: 6. Germline CDR1 reads SNHLY; CDR2 reads FYNNEI. Here the CDR3 reads CASGGLVYYEQYF. The CDR3, as DNA: TGTGCCAGCGGGGGACTAGTCTACTACGAGCAGTACTTC.

This clonotype was recorded many times. The chain uses TRBV6-1 and TRBJ1-2, with D maybe TRBD1 (6 bases). This CDR3 contains 14 residues. Trimming removed 2 bases from V and 2 bases from J, with 9 bases in between. Germline loops: CDR1 MNHNS, CDR2 SASEGT. The CDR3 nucleotides are TGTGCCAGCAGTGAAAGGACAGAGAACTATGGCTACACCTTC. Translated, it gives CASSERTENYGYTF.

This clonotype was recorded at least ten times. This chain links TRBV12-3 or TRBV12-4 with TRBJ2-7; TRBD1 agrees at 10 bases. This CDR3 is built from 13 residues. The ends lost 2 bases at V and 7 bases at J; junction bases unmatched: 2. The CDR3 is CASSLRDRGEQYF. The CDR3 bases are TGTGCCAGCAGTTTAAGGGACAGGGGAGAGCAGTACTTC.